The clone carrying this T cell receptor beta chain was recorded a few times. The CDR3 runs 14 residues. The V and J ends lost 0 bases and 0 bases respectively, with 5 bases between them. Germline CDR1 reads SGHTA; CDR2 reads FQGNSA. The data were taken from a study of blood T cell repertoires in COVID-19. About the research overall: Nucleic acid was either cDNA or gDNA, and it came from T cells, B-cell-depleted T cells, or PBMCs.

TCRdb's table, derived via immunoSEQ multiplex PCR, lists solely in-frame clones and lacks some. The data hold approximately 210,000 clones, with 70% to 85% observed a single time. This TCR came from a man aged 35 to 55 who had recovered from COVID-19. The chain is built from TRBV7-2 and TRBJ1-1, with a possible D match to TRBD1 (5 bases). Sequenced sample: PBMCs or T cells enriched from blood (not recorded which). CDR3 coding DNA: TGTGCCAGCAGCTTAGCCAGGGTGAACACTGAAGCTTTCTTT. It specifies CASSLARVNTEAFF.